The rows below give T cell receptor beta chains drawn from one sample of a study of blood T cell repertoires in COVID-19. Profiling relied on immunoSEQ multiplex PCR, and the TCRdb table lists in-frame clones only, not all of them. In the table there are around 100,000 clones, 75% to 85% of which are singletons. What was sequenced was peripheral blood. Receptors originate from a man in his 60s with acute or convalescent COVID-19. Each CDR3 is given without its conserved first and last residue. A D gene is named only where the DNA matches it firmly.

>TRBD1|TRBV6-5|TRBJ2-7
ASNPGQSREQY
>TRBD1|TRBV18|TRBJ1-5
ASSRTTGGGNQPQH
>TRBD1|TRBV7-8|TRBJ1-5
ASSFGQGAGQPQH
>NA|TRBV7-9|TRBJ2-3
ASTTRRDTQY
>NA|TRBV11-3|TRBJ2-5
ASSSNSGRETQY
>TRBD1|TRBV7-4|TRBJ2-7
ASSFRGQGKNEQY
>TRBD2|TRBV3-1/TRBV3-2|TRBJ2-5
ASSPLAGVETQY
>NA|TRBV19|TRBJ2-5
ASSIGGETQY
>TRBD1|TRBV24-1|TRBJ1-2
ATSPGQGYGYT
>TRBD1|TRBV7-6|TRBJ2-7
ASSLQRTGGYEQY
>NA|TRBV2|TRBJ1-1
ASNQNTEAF
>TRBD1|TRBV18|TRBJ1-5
ASSPGQNNQPQH
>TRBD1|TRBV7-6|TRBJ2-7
ASSLEGSGQGYEQY
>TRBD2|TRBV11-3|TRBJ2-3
ASSPTPRTSGGPDTQY
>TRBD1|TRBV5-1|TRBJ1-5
ASSVGQENQPQH
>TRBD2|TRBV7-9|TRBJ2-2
ATRGSGGANTGELF
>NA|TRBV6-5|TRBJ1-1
ASSYSTLTEAF
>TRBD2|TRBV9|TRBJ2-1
ASSGTSGLYNEQF
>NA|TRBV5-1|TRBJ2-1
ASSLGPAGNNEQF
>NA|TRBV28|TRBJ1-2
ASSLPTGPYGYT
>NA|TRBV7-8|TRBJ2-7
ASTFGQTYEQY
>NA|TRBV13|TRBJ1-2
ASSLDGEGYT
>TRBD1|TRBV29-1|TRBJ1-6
SVGDSVNSPLH
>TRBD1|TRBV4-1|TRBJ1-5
ASSLPSGTGVRQPQH
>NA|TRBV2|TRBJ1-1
ASSLSFTEAF
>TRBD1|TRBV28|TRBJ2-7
ASRGQARTYEQY
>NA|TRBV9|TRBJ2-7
ASSVAWTDEMEQY
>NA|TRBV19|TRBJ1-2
ASIPGGNYGYT
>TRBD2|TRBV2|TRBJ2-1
ASTGTSGPGNEQF
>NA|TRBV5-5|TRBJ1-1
ASSSTGNTEAF
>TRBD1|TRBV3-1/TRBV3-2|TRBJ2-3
ASSQDDRAVTQY
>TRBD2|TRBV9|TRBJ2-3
ASSARGGTTDTQY
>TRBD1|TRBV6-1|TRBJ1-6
ASSERGTGNSNSPLH
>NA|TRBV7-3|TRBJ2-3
ASSPRRSADTQY
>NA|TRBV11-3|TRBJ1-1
ASSLVRGTEAF
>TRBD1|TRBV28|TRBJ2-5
ASSQTGGRETQY
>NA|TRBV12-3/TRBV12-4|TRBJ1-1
ASSLRGTEAF
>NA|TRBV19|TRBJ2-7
ASKPTGPHYEQY
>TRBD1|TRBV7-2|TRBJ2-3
ASSSTGGPDTQY
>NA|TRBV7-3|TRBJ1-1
ASSLPPGHPNTEAF
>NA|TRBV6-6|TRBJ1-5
ASSYEAGRDLGPQH
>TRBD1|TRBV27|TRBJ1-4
ASRANRGDEKLF
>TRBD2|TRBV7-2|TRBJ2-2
ASSLLAGGTGELF
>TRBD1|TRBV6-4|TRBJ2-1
ASSPGQGYDEQF
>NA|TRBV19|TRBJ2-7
ASSEVGGLNYEQY
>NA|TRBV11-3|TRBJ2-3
ASSRSSGIGTDTQY
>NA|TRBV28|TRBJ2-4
ASSLGAKNIQY
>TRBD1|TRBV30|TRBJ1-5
AWSVNRGRTQH
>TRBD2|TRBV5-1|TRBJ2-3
ASTKAGTTDTQY
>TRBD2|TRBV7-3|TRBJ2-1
ASSLAGADNEQF
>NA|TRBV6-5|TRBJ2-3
ASSYGGKRTDTQY
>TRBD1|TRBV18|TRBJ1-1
ASSPRDRNTEAF
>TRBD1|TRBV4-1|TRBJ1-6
ASSQDGTGITPLH